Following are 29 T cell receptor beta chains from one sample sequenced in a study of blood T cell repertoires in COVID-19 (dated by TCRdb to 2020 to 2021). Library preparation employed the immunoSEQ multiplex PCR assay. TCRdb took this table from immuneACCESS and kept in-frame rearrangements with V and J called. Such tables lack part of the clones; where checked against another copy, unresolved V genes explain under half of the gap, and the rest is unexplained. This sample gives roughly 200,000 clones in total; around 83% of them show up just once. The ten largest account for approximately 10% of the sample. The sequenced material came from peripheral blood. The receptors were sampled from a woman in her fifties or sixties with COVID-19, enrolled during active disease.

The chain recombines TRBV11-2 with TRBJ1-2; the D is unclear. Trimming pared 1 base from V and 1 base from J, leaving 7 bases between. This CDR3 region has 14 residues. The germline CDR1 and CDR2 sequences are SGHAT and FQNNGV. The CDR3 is CASSLGQDNYGYTF. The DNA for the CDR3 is TGTGCCAGCAGCTTAGGGCAGGATAACTATGGCTACACCTTC.

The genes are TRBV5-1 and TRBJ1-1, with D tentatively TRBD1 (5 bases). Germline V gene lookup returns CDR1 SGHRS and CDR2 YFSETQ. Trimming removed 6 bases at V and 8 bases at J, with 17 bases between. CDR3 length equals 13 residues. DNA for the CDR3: TGCGCCAGCACCCTGGGGGAGGGCATAGAAGCTTTCTTT. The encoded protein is CASTLGEGIEAFF.

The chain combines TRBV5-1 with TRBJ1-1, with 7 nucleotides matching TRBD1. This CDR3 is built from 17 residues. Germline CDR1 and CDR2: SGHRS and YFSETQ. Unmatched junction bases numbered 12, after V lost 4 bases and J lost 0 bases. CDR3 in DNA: TGCGCCAGCAGCGCGGGGTACAGGGGCCTTATGAACACTGAAGCTTTCTTT. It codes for CASSAGYRGLMNTEAFF. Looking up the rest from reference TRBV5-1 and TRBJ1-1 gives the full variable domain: KAGVTQTPRYLIKTRGQQVTLSCSPISGHRSVSWYQQTPGQGLQFLFEYFSETQRNKGNFPGRFSGRQFSNSRSEMNVSTLELGDSALYLCASSAGYRGLMNTEAFFGQGTRLTVV.

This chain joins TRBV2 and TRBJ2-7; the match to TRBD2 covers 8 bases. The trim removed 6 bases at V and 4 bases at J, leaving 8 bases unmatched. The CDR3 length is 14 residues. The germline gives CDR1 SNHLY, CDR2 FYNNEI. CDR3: CASRPLAEKYEQYF. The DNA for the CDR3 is TGTGCCAGCAGGCCACTAGCGGAGAAATACGAGCAGTACTTC. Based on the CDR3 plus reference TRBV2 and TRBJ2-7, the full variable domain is EPEVTQTPSHQVTQMGQEVILRCVPISNHLYFYWYRQILGQKVEFLVSFYNNEISEKSEIFDDQFSVERPDGSNFTLKIRSTKLEDSAMYFCASRPLAEKYEQYFGPGTRLTVT.

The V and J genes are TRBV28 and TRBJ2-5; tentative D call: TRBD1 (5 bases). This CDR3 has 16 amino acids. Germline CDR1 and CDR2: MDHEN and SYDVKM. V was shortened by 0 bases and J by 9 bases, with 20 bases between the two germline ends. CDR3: CASSLWAQGTKGAQYF. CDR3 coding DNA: TGTGCCAGCAGTTTATGGGCGCAGGGTACGAAAGGGGCCCAGTACTTC.

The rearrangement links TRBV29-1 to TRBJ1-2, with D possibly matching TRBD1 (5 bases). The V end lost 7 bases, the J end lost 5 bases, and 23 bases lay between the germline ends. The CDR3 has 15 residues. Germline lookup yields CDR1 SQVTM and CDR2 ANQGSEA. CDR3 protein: CSAGGAVIPQYGYTF. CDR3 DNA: TGCAGCGCCGGAGGGGCAGTAATACCCCAGTATGGCTACACCTTC.

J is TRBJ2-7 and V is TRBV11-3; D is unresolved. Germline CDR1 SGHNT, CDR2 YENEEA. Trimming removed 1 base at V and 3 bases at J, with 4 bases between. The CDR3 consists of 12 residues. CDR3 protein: CASSLVIYEQYF. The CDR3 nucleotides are TGTGCCAGCAGCTTAGTAATCTACGAGCAGTACTTC.

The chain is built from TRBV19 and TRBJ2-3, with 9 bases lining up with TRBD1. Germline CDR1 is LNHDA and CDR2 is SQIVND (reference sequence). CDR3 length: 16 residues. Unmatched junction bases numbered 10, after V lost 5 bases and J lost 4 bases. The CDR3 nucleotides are TGTGCCAGTAGTGAGACCGGGACAGGGATTGCAGATACGCAGTATTTT. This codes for CASSETGTGIADTQYF.

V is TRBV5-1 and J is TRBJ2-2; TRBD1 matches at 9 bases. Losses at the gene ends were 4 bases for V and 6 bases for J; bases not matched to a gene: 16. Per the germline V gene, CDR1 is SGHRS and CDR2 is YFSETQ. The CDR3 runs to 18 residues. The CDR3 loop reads CASSILSSGTGLAGELFF. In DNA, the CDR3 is TGCGCCAGCAGCATCCTTTCTTCCGGGACAGGGCTCGCCGGGGAGCTGTTTTTT. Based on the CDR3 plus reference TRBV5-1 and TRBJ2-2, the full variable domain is KAGVTQTPRYLIKTRGQQVTLSCSPISGHRSVSWYQQTPGQGLQFLFEYFSETQRNKGNFPGRFSGRQFSNSRSEMNVSTLELGDSALYLCASSILSSGTGLAGELFFGEGSRLTVL.

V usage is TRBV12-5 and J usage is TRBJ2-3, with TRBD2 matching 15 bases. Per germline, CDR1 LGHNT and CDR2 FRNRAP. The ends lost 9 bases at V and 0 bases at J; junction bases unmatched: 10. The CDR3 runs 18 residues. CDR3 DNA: TGTGCTAGCCCGCCCGGGACTAGCGGGGGGCCTAGCACAGATACGCAGTATTTT. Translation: CASPPGTSGGPSTDTQYF. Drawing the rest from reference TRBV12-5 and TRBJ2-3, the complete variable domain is DARVTQTPRHKVTEMGQEVTMRCQPILGHNTVFWYRQTMMQGLELLAYFRNRAPLDDSGMPKDRFSAEMPDATLATLKIQPSEPRDSAVYFCASPPGTSGGPSTDTQYFGPGTRLTVL.

The CDR3 here is CATSREGEQFF. The CDR3 DNA follows: TGTGCCACCAGCAGGGAGGGCGAGCAGTTCTTC. The chain combines TRBV24-1 with TRBJ2-1, with 7 bases matching TRBD2. CDR1 KGHDR and CDR2 SFDVKD come from the germline V gene. The CDR3 has 11 residues. After removal of 7 bases from V and 10 bases from J, the junction contained 3 bases not matched to a gene.

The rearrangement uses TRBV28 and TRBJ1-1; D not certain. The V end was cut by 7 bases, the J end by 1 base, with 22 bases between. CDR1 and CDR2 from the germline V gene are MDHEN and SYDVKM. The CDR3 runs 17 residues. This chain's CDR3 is CASTIAAGYRGNTEAFF. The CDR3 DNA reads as TGTGCCAGCACCATCGCTGCGGGTTACAGAGGGAACACTGAAGCTTTCTTT.

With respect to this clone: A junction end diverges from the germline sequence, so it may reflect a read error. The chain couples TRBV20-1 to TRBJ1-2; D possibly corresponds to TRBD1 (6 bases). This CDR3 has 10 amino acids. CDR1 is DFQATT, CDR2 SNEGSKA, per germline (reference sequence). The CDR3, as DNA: TGCAGTGCCCCCATCGGACAGTCTCTCTTC. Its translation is CSAPIGQSLF.

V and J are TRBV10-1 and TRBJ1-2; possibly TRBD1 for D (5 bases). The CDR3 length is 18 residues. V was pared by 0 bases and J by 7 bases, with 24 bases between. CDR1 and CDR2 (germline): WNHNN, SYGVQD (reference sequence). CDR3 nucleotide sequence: TGCGCCAGCAGTGAGTCCGCAGGTCCAGGGCACCCGCTCGGTGGCTACACCTTC. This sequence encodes CASSESAGPGHPLGGYTF.

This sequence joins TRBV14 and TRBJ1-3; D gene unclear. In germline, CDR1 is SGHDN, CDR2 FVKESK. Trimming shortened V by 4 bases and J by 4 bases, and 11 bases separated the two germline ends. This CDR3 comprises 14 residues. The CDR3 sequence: CASSLLGGGNTIYF. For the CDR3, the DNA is TGTGCCAGCAGCCTTTTAGGAGGCGGAAACACCATATATTTT.

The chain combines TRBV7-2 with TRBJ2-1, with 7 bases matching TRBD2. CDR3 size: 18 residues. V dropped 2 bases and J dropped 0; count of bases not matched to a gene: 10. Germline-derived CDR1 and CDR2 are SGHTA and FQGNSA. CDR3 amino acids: CASSLRQRGIYSYNEQFF. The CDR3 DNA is TGTGCCAGCAGCTTAAGGCAGCGGGGCATATACTCCTACAATGAGCAGTTCTTC.

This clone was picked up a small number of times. The DNA of the CDR3 is TGTGCCAGCAGCTACCCTACCCACCGCTCCTACGAGCAGTACGTC. Translating gives CASSYPTHRSYEQYV. The chain couples TRBV12-1 to TRBJ2-7; TRBD2, as called in the table, went unchecked against the DNA. TRBV12-1 is designated a pseudogene. This CDR3 comprises 15 residues.

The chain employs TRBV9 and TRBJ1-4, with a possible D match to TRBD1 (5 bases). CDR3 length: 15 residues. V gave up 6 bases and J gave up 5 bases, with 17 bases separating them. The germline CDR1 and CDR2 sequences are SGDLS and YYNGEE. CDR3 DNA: TGTGCCAGCACCCCCGGGGGGGGTCAGAATGAAAAACTGTTTTTT. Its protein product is CASTPGGGQNEKLFF.

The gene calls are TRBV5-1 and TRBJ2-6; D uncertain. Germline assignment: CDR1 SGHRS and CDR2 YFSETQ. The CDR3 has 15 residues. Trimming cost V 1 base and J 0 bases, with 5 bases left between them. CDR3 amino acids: CASSLFLSGANVLTF. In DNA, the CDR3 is TGCGCCAGCAGCTTGTTCCTCTCTGGGGCCAACGTCCTGACTTTC.

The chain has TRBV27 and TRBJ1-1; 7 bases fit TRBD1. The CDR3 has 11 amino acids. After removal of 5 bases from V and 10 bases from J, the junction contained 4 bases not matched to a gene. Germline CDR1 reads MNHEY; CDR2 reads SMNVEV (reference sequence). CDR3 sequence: CASSQGVRAFF. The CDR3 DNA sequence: TGTGCCAGCAGTCAGGGGGTGAGAGCTTTCTTT.

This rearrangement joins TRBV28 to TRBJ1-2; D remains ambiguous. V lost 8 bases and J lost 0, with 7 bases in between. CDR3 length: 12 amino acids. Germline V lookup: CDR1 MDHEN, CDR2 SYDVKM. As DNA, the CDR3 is TGTGCCAGCCGAGGTCCTAACTATGGCTACACCTTC. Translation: CASRGPNYGYTF.

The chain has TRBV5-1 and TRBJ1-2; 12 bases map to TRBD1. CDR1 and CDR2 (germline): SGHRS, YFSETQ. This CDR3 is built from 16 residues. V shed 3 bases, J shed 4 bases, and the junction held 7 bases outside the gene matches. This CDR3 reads CASSSEGTGGSYGYTF. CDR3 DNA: TGCGCCAGCAGCTCTGAAGGGACAGGGGGCAGCTATGGCTACACCTTC.

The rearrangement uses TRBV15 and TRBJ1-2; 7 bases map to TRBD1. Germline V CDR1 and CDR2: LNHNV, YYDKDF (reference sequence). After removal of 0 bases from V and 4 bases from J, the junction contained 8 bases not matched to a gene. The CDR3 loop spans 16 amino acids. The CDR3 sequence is CATSRDPPRDSYGYTF. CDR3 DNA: TGTGCCACCAGCAGAGATCCCCCCCGGGACAGCTATGGCTACACCTTC.

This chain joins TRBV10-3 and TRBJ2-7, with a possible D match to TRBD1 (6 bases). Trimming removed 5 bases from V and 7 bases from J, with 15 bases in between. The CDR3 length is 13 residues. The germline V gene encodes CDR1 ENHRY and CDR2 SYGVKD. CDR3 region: CAISRTEAREQYF. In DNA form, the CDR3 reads TGTGCCATCAGTCGGACAGAAGCAAGGGAGCAGTACTTC.

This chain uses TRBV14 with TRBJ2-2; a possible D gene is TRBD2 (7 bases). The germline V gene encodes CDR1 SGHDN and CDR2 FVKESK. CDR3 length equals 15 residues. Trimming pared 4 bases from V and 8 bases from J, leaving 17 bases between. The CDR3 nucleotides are TGTGCCAGCAGCCCCTCCCCGGGGGGCCGGGGGGAGCTGTTTTTT. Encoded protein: CASSPSPGGRGELFF.

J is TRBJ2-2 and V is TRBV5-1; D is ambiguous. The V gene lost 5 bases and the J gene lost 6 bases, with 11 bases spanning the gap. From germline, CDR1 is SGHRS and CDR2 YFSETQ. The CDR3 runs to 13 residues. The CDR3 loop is CASRILGPGELFF. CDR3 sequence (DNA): TGCGCCAGCAGAATTCTTGGGCCCGGGGAGCTGTTTTTT.

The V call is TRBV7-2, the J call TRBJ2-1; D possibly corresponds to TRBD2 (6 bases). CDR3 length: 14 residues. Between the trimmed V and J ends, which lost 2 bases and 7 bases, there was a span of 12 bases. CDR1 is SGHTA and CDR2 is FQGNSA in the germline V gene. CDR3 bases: TGTGCCAGCAGCTTAAGGACGGGGGATAATGAGCAGTTCTTC. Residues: CASSLRTGDNEQFF.

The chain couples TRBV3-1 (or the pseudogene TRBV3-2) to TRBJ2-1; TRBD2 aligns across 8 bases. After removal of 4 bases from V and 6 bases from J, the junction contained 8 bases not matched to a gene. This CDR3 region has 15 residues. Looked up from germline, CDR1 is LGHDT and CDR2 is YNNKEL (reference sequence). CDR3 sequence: CASSLEGTRGNEQFF. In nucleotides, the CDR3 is TGTGCCAGCAGCCTCGAAGGGACTAGAGGCAATGAGCAGTTCTTC.

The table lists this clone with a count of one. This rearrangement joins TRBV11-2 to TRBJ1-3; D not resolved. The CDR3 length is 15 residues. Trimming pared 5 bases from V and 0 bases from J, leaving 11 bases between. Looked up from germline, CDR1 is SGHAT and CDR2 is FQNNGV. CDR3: CASSHRRVSGNTIYF. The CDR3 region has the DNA TGTGCCAGCAGCCATCGACGGGTCTCTGGAAACACCATATATTTT.